A single sample gave rise to the 20 T cell receptor beta chains below, sequenced in a study of blood T cell repertoires in COVID-19. Using immunoSEQ multiplex PCR, the repertoire was profiled, and TCRdb retains in-frame clones only, with some absent. The table has about 400,000 clones, about 89% seen once. The sample comprised peripheral blood. The receptors shown here come from a man in his forties with acute or convalescent COVID-19.

The CDR3 is CASSPAGGEYNEQFF. CDR3 coding DNA: TGTGCCAGCAGCCCGGCGGGGGGGGAGTACAATGAGCAGTTCTTC. The rearrangement uses TRBV11-1 and TRBJ2-1; 9 bases align to TRBD2. V shed 5 bases, J shed 4 bases, and the junction held 6 bases outside the gene matches. CDR3 length equals 15 residues. The germline CDR1 and CDR2 sequences are SGHAT and FQDESV (reference sequence).

This chain connects TRBV7-9 to TRBJ2-3, with a tentative D call TRBD2 (6 bases). V dropped 11 bases and J dropped 0 bases, with 12 bases sitting between them. This CDR3 spans 13 amino acids. Germline lookup yields CDR1 SEHNR and CDR2 FQNEAQ (reference sequence). CDR3 in amino acids: CAGDSHSTDTQYF. The DNA for the CDR3 is TGTGCCGGGGACTCCCACAGCACAGATACGCAGTATTTT.

The chain combines TRBV28 with TRBJ1-1, with D tentatively TRBD1 (6 bases). This CDR3 spans 14 amino acids. The V and J ends lost 8 bases and 2 bases respectively, with 15 bases between them. Germline-derived CDR1 and CDR2 are MDHEN and SYDVKM. The CDR3 nucleotides read TGTGCCAGCCAGACACAGGGACAAAACACTGAAGCTTTCTTT. Its protein product is CASQTQGQNTEAFF.

The chain combines TRBV19 with TRBJ1-5; D unclear. Germline CDR1 is LNHDA and CDR2 is SQIVND (reference sequence). CDR3 length: 15 amino acids. Trimming removed 3 bases from V and 3 bases from J, with 12 bases in between. CDR3 in DNA: TGTGCCAGTAGTATGGGTGACTCCAACAATCAGCCCCAGCATTTT. Protein sequence: CASSMGDSNNQPQHF.

This chain connects TRBV6-2 or TRBV6-3 to TRBJ2-1; 8 bases agree with TRBD2. With V trimmed by 2 bases and J by 3 bases, 3 bases remained unmatched. The CDR3 loop spans 15 amino acids. The germline V gene encodes CDR1 MNHEY and CDR2 SVGEGT. DNA of the CDR3: TGTGCCAGCAGTTACCCCGGGACTAGCTACAATGAGCAGTTCTTC. As protein: CASSYPGTSYNEQFF.

The rearrangement joins TRBV27 to TRBJ2-5, with a weak D call TRBD2 (6 bases). Trimming stripped 4 bases from V and 5 bases from J, with 20 bases between. This CDR3 spans 16 amino acids. CDR1 and CDR2 from the germline V gene are MNHEY and SMNVEV (reference sequence). CDR3 in amino acids: CASSSTGTRYAETQYF. The CDR3 bases are TGTGCCAGCAGTTCAACCGGGACTCGATACGCGGAGACCCAGTACTTC.

This chain uses TRBV18 with TRBJ1-1, with D possibly matching TRBD1 (6 bases). V lost 1 base, J lost 3 bases, and 9 bases lay in between. Looked up from germline, CDR1 is KGHSH and CDR2 is LQKENI. The CDR3 totals 14 residues. The CDR3 protein is CASSPQGGDTEAFF. CDR3 nucleotides: TGTGCCAGCTCACCACAGGGGGGGGACACTGAAGCTTTCTTT.

A note on this clone: The junction departs from the called germline gene at one end, perhaps through a read error. J is TRBJ2-1 and V is TRBV5-8; possible D gene TRBD2, 5 bases. The CDR3 loop spans 11 amino acids. The germline gives CDR1 SGHTS, CDR2 YDEGEE. CDR3: CASSSGLPTLF. The CDR3 DNA reads as TGTGCCAGCAGCTCCGGACTCCCCACGCTCTTC.

The genes are TRBV29-1 and TRBJ1-1, with D uncertain. This CDR3 is built from 13 residues. With 0 bases removed from V and 8 bases from J, the gap between germline ends came to 13 bases. Germline V gene sequence: CDR1 SQVTM, CDR2 ANQGSEA. The CDR3 coding sequence is TGCAGCGTTGAAGAGAACAGTTCTGGGGAAGCTTTCTTT. Translated, it gives CSVEENSSGEAFF.

This clone was picked up one time. The chain links TRBV9 to TRBJ1-3, with 7 bases that match TRBD1. The germline V gene has CDR1 SGDLS and CDR2 YYNGEE. V was clipped by 5 bases and J by 3 bases; unmatched bases: 2. This CDR3 is 13 amino acids long. The chain's CDR3 is CASSDRVGNTIYF. DNA for the CDR3: TGTGCCAGCAGTGACAGGGTTGGAAACACCATATATTTT.

The table lists this clone with a few counts. The chain is built from TRBV10-3 and TRBJ2-4; 8 bases map to TRBD2. CDR3 length equals 16 residues. Germline V gene data show CDR1 as ENHRY and CDR2 as SYGVKD. V dropped 6 bases and J dropped 0; count of bases not matched to a gene: 7. For the CDR3, the DNA is TGTGCCATCAGCGGGGGGGACGGAGTAGCCAAAAACATTCAGTACTTC. Encoded protein: CAISGGDGVAKNIQYF.

This CDR3 is CASSVPGGWQTQYF. CDR3 nucleotides: TGTGCCAGCAGTGTCCCGGGAGGGTGGCAGACCCAGTACTTC. The V and J genes are TRBV2 and TRBJ2-5, with 8 bases fitting TRBD2. CDR1 SNHLY and CDR2 FYNNEI come from the germline V gene. With 4 bases clipped from V and 6 bases from J, the junction kept 7 bases outside the gene matches. This CDR3 has 14 amino acids. Full variable domain (rest looked up from reference TRBV2 and TRBJ2-5): EPEVTQTPSHQVTQMGQEVILRCVPISNHLYFYWYRQILGQKVEFLVSFYNNEISEKSEIFDDQFSVERPDGSNFTLKIRSTKLEDSAMYFCASSVPGGWQTQYFGPGTRLLVL.

This clone was seen just once. The chain joins TRBV9 to TRBJ2-1; 12 bases map to TRBD2. The CDR3 loop spans 17 amino acids. From germline, CDR1 is SGDLS and CDR2 YYNGEE. V trimming: 0 bases; J trimming: 7 bases; junction bases outside the gene matches: 8. The CDR3 nucleotides read TGTGCCAGCAGCGTAGAGCCTAGCGGGGGGGCAAGGAATGAGCAGTTCTTC. The encoded protein is CASSVEPSGGARNEQFF.

The DNA for the CDR3 is TGTGCCAGCAGACAGAGCGGAACCGGAAGCTCTGGGGCCAACGTCCTGACTTTC. Translated, it gives CASRQSGTGSSGANVLTF. The chain uses TRBV7-3 and TRBJ2-6; tentative D call: TRBD2 (5 bases). The germline gives CDR1 SGHTA, CDR2 FQGTGA. Trimming cost V 6 bases and J 0 bases, with 18 bases left between them. The CDR3 extends over 18 amino acids.

The rearrangement links TRBV7-9 to TRBJ1-4; D uncertain. The ends were cut back, 2 bases at V and 8 bases at J, with 12 bases in the middle. The CDR3 is 14 amino acids. Germline V lookup: CDR1 SEHNR, CDR2 FQNEAQ (reference sequence). CDR3 sequence reads: CASSLSSGEEKLFF. The CDR3 nucleotides read TGTGCCAGCAGCTTAAGTTCTGGGGAGGAAAAACTGTTTTTT.

The chain joins TRBV7-3 to TRBJ1-2, with D unresolved. CDR1 is SGHTA and CDR2 is FQGTGA in the germline V gene. Trimming removed 3 bases from V and 2 bases from J, with 22 bases in between. This CDR3 is 18 amino acids long. The CDR3 loop reads CASSFVTLPAERNYGYTF. CDR3 DNA: TGTGCCAGCAGCTTCGTAACCCTCCCGGCGGAGAGGAACTATGGCTACACCTTC.

The chain employs TRBV19 and TRBJ1-5, with 9 bases lining up with TRBD1. The CDR3 runs to 16 residues. V gave up 8 bases and J gave up 0 bases; unmatched junction bases: 8. Germline CDR1 and CDR2: LNHDA and SQIVND (reference sequence). CDR3 bases: TGTGCCAGTGCACCGGGACAGGGATATAGCAATCAGCCCCAGCATTTT. Protein product: CASAPGQGYSNQPQHF.

The chain recombines TRBV2 with TRBJ1-6; TRBD1 aligns across 7 bases. The CDR3 runs 14 residues. The V and J ends lost 6 bases and 5 bases, in that order; junction bases with no gene match: 4. CDR1 is SNHLY and CDR2 is FYNNEI in the germline V gene. CDR3 in amino acids: CASRSGTDNSPLHF. DNA for the CDR3: TGTGCCAGCAGGTCCGGGACAGATAATTCACCCCTCCACTTT.

This clone was recorded only once. The rearrangement joins TRBV5-1 to TRBJ2-1; 9 bases are shared with TRBD2. This CDR3 spans 15 amino acids. V trimming: 6 bases; J trimming: 3 bases; junction bases outside the gene matches: 7. Germline loops: CDR1 SGHRS, CDR2 YFSETQ. Written as DNA, the CDR3 is TGCGCCAGCACGGAGACTAGCGGACGCTACAATGAGCAGTTCTTC. Translating it yields CASTETSGRYNEQFF.

This rearrangement joins TRBV5-4 to TRBJ2-7; possible D gene TRBD1, 6 bases. The germline CDR1 and CDR2 sequences are SGHNT and YYREEE (reference sequence). This CDR3 has 12 amino acids. V lost 4 bases, J lost 6 bases, and 11 bases lay in between. In DNA form, the CDR3 reads TGTGCCAGCAGCGCCTCAGGGGCCGAGCAGTACTTC. This encodes CASSASGAEQYF.